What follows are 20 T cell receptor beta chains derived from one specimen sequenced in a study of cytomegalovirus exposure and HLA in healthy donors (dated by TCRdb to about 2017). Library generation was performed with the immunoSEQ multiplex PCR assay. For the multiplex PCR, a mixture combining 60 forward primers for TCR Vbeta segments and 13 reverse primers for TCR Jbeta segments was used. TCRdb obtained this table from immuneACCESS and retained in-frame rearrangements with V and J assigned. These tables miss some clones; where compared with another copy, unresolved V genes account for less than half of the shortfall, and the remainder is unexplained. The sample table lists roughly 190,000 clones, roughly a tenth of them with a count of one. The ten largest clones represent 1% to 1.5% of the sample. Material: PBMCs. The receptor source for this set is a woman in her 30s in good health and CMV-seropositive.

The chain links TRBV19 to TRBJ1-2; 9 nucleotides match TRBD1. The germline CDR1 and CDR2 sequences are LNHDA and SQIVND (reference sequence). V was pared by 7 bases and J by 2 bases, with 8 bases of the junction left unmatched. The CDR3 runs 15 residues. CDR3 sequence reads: CASNDGQGRNYGYTF. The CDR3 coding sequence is TGTGCCAGTAATGACGGACAGGGGAGGAACTATGGCTACACCTTC.

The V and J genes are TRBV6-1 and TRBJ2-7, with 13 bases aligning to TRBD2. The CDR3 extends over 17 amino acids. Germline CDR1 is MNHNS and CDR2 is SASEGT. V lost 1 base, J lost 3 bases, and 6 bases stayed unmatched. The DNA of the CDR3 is TGTGCCAGCAGTGAAGACGGGGGACTAGCGGGACTCTACGAGCAGTACTTC. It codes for CASSEDGGLAGLYEQYF.

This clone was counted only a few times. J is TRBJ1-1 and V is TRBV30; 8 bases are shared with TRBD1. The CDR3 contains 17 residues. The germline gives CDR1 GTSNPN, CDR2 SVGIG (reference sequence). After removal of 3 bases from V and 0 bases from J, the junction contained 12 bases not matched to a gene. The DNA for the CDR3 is TGTGCCTGGAGGCTAGGGGACAGGATTATTGTGAACACTGAAGCTTTCTTT. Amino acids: CAWRLGDRIIVNTEAFF. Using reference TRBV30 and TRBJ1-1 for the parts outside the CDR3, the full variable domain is SQTIHQWPATLVQPVGSPLSLECTVEGTSNPNLYWYRQAAGRGLQLLFYSVGIGQISSEVPQNLSASRPQDRQFILSSKKLLLSDSGFYLCAWRLGDRIIVNTEAFFGQGTRLTVV.

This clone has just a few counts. The CDR3 DNA follows: TGTGCCAGCAGTGAATGGGGCAGTAGCACAGATACGCAGTATTTT. This translates into CASSEWGSSTDTQYF. This chain links TRBV2 with TRBJ2-3; tentatively, D is TRBD1 (5 bases). The CDR3 is made up of 15 amino acids. The ends were cut back, 2 bases at V and 0 bases at J, with 9 bases in the middle. Germline lookup yields CDR1 SNHLY and CDR2 FYNNEI.

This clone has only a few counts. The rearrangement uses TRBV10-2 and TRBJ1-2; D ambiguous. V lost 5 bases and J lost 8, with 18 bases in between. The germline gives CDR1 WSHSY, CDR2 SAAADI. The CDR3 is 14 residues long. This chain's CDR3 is CASSRGGPLSGYTF. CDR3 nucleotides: TGCGCCAGCAGTAGAGGAGGGCCTCTCTCCGGCTACACCTTC.

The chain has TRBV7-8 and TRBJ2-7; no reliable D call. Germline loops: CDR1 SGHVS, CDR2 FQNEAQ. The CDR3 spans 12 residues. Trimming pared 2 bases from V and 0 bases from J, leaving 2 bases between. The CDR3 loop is CASSLRSYEQYF. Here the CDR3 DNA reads TGTGCCAGCAGCTTACGCTCCTACGAGCAGTACTTC.

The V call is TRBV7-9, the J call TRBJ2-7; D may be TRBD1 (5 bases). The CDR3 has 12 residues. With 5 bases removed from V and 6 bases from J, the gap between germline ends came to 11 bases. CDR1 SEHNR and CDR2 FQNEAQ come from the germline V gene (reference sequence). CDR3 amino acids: CASSTQGGEQYF. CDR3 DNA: TGTGCCAGCAGCACCCAGGGCGGCGAGCAGTACTTC.

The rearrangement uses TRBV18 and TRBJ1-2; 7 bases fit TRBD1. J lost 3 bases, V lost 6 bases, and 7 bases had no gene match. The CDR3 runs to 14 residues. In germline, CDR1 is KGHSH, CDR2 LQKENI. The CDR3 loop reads CASSLGQVDYGYTF. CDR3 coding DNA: TGTGCCAGCTCCCTCGGACAGGTTGACTATGGCTACACCTTC.

This CDR3 reads CASSAGPGNQPQHF. DNA of the CDR3: TGTGCCAGCAGCGCCGGCCCAGGGAATCAGCCCCAGCATTTT. The chain employs TRBV9 and TRBJ1-5, with a weak D call TRBD1 (5 bases). The CDR3 has 14 amino acids. V shed 3 bases and J shed 4 bases, with 11 bases lying between them. Germline values: CDR1 SGDLS, CDR2 YYNGEE. The complete variable domain, with remaining parts taken from reference TRBV9 and TRBJ1-5, reads DSGVTQTPKHLITATGQRVTLRCSPRSGDLSVYWYQQSLDQGLQFLIQYYNGEERAKGNILERFSAQQFPDLHSELNLSSLELGDSALYFCASSAGPGNQPQHFGDGTRLSIL.

The DNA of the CDR3 is TGTGCCAGTAGTATTTCAGGGAGGGGCGAGAGGAATTGGTATGGCTACACCTTC. Translation gives CASSISGRGERNWYGYTF. The chain joins TRBV19 to TRBJ1-2; maybe TRBD1 (5 bases). Looked up from germline, CDR1 is LNHDA and CDR2 is SQIVND (reference sequence). CDR3 length: 18 residues. Between the trimmed V and J ends, which lost 3 bases and 5 bases, there was a span of 25 bases.

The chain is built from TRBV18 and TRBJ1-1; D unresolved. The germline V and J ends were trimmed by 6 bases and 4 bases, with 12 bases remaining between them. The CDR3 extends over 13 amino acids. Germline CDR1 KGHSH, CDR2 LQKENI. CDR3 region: CASSPRQVTEAFF. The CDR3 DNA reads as TGTGCCAGCTCGCCCCGGCAGGTCACTGAAGCTTTCTTT.

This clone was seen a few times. This chain's CDR3 is CASSVATRTPIEAFF. In nucleotides, the CDR3 is TGTGCCAGCAGCGTAGCTACGAGGACACCCATAGAAGCTTTCTTT. The genes are TRBV9 and TRBJ1-1, with D possibly matching TRBD1 (5 bases). CDR1 and CDR2 (germline): SGDLS, YYNGEE. Trimming removed 0 bases from V and 8 bases from J, with 17 bases in between. The CDR3 length is 15 residues.

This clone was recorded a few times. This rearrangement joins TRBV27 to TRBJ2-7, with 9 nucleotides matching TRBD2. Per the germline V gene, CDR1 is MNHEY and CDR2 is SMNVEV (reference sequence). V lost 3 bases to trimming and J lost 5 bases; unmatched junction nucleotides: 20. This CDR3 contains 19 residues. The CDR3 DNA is TGTGCCAGCAGTTTTCAAAAGGCAGGGCTAGCGGGAAAGGAGAACGAGCAGTACTTC. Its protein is CASSFQKAGLAGKENEQYF.

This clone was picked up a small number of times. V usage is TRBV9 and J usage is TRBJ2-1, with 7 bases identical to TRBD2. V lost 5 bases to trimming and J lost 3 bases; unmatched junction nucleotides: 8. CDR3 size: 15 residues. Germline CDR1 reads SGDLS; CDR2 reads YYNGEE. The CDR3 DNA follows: TGTGCCAGCAGACACGGGGCTAGCGGCTACAATGAGCAGTTCTTC. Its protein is CASRHGASGYNEQFF.

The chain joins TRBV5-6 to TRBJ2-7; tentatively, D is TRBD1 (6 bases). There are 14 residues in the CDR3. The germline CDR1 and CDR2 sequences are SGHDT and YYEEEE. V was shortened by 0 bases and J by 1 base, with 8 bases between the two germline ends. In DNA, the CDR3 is TGTGCCAGCAGCTTGGGGGACACTTCCTACGAGCAGTACTTC. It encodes CASSLGDTSYEQYF.

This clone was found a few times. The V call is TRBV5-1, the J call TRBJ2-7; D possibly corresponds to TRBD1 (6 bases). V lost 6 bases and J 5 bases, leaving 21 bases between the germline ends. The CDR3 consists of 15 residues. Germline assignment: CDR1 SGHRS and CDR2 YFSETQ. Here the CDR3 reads CASTTSIGGGHEQYF. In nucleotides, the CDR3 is TGCGCCAGCACCACTTCGATTGGGGGCGGCCACGAGCAGTACTTC.

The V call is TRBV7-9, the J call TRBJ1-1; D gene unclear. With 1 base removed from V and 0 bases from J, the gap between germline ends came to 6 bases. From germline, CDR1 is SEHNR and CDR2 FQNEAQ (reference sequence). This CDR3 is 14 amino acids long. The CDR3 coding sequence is TGTGCCAGCAGCTTAGGAGATTTGAACACTGAAGCTTTCTTT. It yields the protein CASSLGDLNTEAFF.

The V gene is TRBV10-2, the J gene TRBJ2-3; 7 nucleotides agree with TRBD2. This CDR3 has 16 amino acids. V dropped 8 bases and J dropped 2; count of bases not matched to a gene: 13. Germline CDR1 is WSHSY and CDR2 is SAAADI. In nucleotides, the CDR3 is TGCGCCAGCGGGGGGGTGCGGGCGGAGCTCACAGATACGCAGTATTTT. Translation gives CASGGVRAELTDTQYF.

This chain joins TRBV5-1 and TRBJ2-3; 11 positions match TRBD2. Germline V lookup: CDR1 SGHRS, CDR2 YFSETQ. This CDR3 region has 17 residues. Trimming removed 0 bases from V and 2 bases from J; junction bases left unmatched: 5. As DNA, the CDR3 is TGCGCCAGCAGCTTGGAGGTTAGCGGGAGGGCCACAGATACGCAGTATTTT. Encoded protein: CASSLEVSGRATDTQYF.

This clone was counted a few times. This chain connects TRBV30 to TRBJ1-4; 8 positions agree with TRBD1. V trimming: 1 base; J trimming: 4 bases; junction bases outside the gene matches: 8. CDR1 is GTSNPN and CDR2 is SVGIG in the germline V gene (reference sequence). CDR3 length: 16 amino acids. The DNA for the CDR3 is TGTGCCTGGAGTGCCCAGGGGGCGCCGGATAATGAAAAACTGTTTTTT. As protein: CAWSAQGAPDNEKLFF.